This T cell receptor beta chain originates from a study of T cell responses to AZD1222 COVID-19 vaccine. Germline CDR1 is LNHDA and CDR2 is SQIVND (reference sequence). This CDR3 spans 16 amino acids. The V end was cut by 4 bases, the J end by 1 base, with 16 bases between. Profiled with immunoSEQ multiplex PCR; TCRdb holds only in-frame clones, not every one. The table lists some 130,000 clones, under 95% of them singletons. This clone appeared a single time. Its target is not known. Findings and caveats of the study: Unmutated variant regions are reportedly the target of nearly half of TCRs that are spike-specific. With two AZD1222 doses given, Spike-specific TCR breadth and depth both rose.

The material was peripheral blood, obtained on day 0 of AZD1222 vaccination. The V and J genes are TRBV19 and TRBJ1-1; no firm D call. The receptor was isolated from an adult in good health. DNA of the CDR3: TGTGCCAGTAGTAGAGGTTGGGTAAGCGGGAACACTGAAGCTTTCTTT. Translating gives CASSRGWVSGNTEAFF. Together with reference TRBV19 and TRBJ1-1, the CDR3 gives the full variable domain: DGGITQSPKYLFRKEGQNVTLSCEQNLNHDAMYWYRQDPGQGLRLIYYSQIVNDFQKGDIAEGYSVSREKKESFPLTVTSAQKNPTAFYLCASSRGWVSGNTEAFFGQGTRLTVV.